This TCR beta chain was recovered during a study of T cells after yellow fever vaccination. Study results and caveats: Contamination by abundant bulk-population clonotypes could be present in FACS-sorted repertoires.

TCRdb passed the 5' RACE reads through MiXCR, listing each CDR3 protein once. The data show some 97,000 distinct CDR3 sequences, under 7% seen once. With respect to this clonotype: Its antigen is not known.

From germline, CDR1 is MNHNS and CDR2 SASEGT. There are 14 residues in the CDR3. The V end was cut by 2 bases, the J end by 2 bases, with 9 bases between. The origin of this receptor is a man in his late teens or twenties who received the YFV17D yellow fever vaccine. J is TRBJ1-2 and V is TRBV6-1; D is perhaps TRBD1 (6 bases). The sequencing used CD8+ T cells sorted from PBMCs, collected 10 days after the yellow fever booster vaccination. The CDR3 sequence: CASSESRGNYGYTF. The CDR3 nucleotides are TGTGCCAGCAGTGAAAGCAGGGGAAACTATGGCTACACCTTC.